The clone carrying this T cell receptor beta chain has at least ten counts. One end of the junction fails to match germline, which may point to a read error. From germline, CDR1 is SGHDN and CDR2 FVKESK. The CDR3 is made up of 16 amino acids. TCRdb called the RACE reads again in MiXCR, with one record for every CDR3 protein. The table has about 130,000 distinct CDR3 sequences, approximately 9% seen once. Time point denoted: healthy volunteer bleed at 2 weeks. Extraction of total RNA was performed on unfractionated whole blood. This record comes from a study of human T cells and chemical hapten exposure.

The TCR sequence derives from a male donor in good health. Some clones in this sample may be carry-over from other donors' samples. The J gene is TRBJ1-2, the V gene TRBV14; no clear D. The sequenced material came from whole blood. Here the CDR3 reads CASSRTDSRVWYGHTF. In DNA, the CDR3 is TGTGCCAGCAGCCGGACGGACTCTAGAGTATGGTATGGCCACACCTTC.